This is a list of T cell receptor beta chains from one sample in a study of blood T cell repertoires in COVID-19. The protocol was immunoSEQ multiplex PCR, while the TCRdb copy is restricted to in-frame clones and leaves out a portion. The table has about 120,000 clones, about nine tenths seen once. Sequencing was carried out using peripheral blood. The source is a man in his forties with acute or convalescent COVID-19. CDR3s include the opening cysteine and the closing phenylalanine or tryptophan. D genes are given only for firm matches. Clone sizes are given selectively: once, few, many, or a class where the clone is expanded.

TRBV27	.	.	TRBJ1-2	TGTGCCAGCAGGTCGGGTACGTGGGGCTACACCTTC	CASRSGTWGYTF
TRBV14	.	.	TRBJ2-2	TGTGCCAGCAGCCTGACCGGGACCGGGGAGCTGTTTTTT	CASSLTGTGELFF
TRBV19	.	.	TRBJ1-4	TGTGCCAGTAGTTCTAGGTTTAATGAAAAACTGTTTTTT	CASSSRFNEKLFF
TRBV7-2	.	TRBD2	TRBJ2-5	TGTGCCAGCAGCGTCAGACTAGCGGGGGGGCATACCCAGTACTTC	CASSVRLAGGHTQYF
TRBV10-3	.	TRBD1	TRBJ1-1	TGTGCCATCAGAGGGGACAGGAACACTGAAGCTTTCTTT	CAIRGDRNTEAFF
TRBV7-8	few	TRBD1	TRBJ1-3	TGTGCCAGCAGCTTAGCGTCGAATTCGGGACAGCACTCTGGAAACACCATATATTTT	CASSLASNSGQHSGNTIYF
TRBV20-1	.	TRBD1	TRBJ1-5	TGCAGTGCTAGTGGGTCGGAGGCAGGGGGTACAATTAATCAGCCCCAGCATTTT	CSASGSEAGGTINQPQHF
TRBV7-9	.	TRBD2	TRBJ2-3	TGTGCCAGCAGCTTTACCGGACTAGCGGCCTCCACAGATACGCAGTATTTT	CASSFTGLAASTDTQYF
TRBV6-5	.	.	TRBJ1-5	TGTGCCGGTCAGACAGGAAATCAGCCCCAGCATTTT	CAGQTGNQPQHF
TRBV21-1	.	.	TRBJ2-5	TGTGCCACCGAGCAAGCCCAATTGACTAGCTCAGGAGAGACCCAGTACTTC	CATEQAQLTSSGETQYF
TRBV2	.	.	TRBJ1-6	TGTGCCAGCAGTCCCGTAACGGGCAGGGCGGATCGTAATTCACCCCTCCACTTT	CASSPVTGRADRNSPLHF
TRBV4-3	.	.	TRBJ1-5	TGCGCCAGCAGCCAAGATTGGGACAAGAATCAGCCCCAGCATTTT	CASSQDWDKNQPQHF
TRBV7-2	.	TRBD2	TRBJ2-7	TGTGCCAGCAGCCCAAGTGGGAGCGGGAGTTACGAGCAGTACTTC	CASSPSGSGSYEQYF
TRBV19	.	.	TRBJ1-2	TGTGCCAGTAGTATGGACCGAGGGCAGTGGAACTATGGCTACACCTTC	CASSMDRGQWNYGYTF
TRBV6-5	.	.	TRBJ1-2	TGTGCCAGCAGTTACCAACAGGGTACTAACTATGGCTACACCTTC	CASSYQQGTNYGYTF
TRBV5-1	.	TRBD1	TRBJ1-4	TGCGCCAGCGGACAGACCGGGACAGGGGACGAAAAACTGTTTTTT	CASGQTGTGDEKLFF
TRBV7-2	.	TRBD1	TRBJ1-2	TGTGCCAGCAGCGCGAACAGGGGCAGGCGCTATGGCTACACCTTC	CASSANRGRRYGYTF
TRBV5-4	.	TRBD1	TRBJ2-1	TGTGCCAGCAGCCCCCGGGGACAGGGGCGTAACAATGAGCAGTTCTTC	CASSPRGQGRNNEQFF
TRBV19	.	.	TRBJ2-2	TGTGCCAGTAAGGTAGCAGTCCGAGGCGGGGAGCTGTTTTTT	CASKVAVRGGELFF
TRBV9	.	TRBD2	TRBJ2-5	TGTGCCAGCAGCGGGTTAGCGGGAGGGGCAGAGACCCAGTACTTC	CASSGLAGGAETQYF
TRBV7-2	.	.	TRBJ1-4	TGTGCCAGCAGCTTTTTCATTGGAGCCCAGGGATTTGAAAAACTGTTTTTT	CASSFFIGAQGFEKLFF
TRBV11-2	.	TRBD2	TRBJ2-1	TGTGCCAGCAGCTTATTGAGCGGGAGTCGTTTTGAGCAGTTCTTC	CASSLLSGSRFEQFF